This is a list of T cell receptor beta chains from one sample in a study of a mutant IDH1 vaccine in newly diagnosed glioma. Repertoires were generated with immunoSEQ multiplex PCR, while TCRdb's copy carries only in-frame clones and drops some. This sample has approximately 61,000 clones, with 80% found just once. These receptors have no known antigen. The sample in question was PBMCs, obtained from a glioma patient whose treatment included an IDH1 peptide vaccine. These receptors were collected from a man in his fifties or sixties with glioma. CDR3s include the opening cysteine and the closing phenylalanine or tryptophan. The order of the fields is V gene, D gene, J gene, CDR3 DNA, CDR3 protein. The D gene is left open where the match is weak.

TRBV6-5,-,TRBJ2-5,TGTGCCAGCAGGGCCGACGGCTTCCAAGAGACCCAGTACTTC,CASRADGFQETQYF
TRBV4-1,-,TRBJ1-4,TGCGCCAGCAGCCAAGGGAGGGAAGATGAAAAACTGTTTTTT,CASSQGREDEKLFF
TRBV28,-,TRBJ2-6,TGTGCCAGCAGTTCGCTTCTTAGAGTGCAGCGGGCTGTGACCATCGGGGCCAACGTCCTGACTTTC,CASSSLLRVQRAVTIGANVLTF
TRBV7-9,-,TRBJ1-1,TGTGCCAGCAGCTTAGGACAGTATCAACTCATGAACACTGAAGCTTTCTTT,CASSLGQYQLMNTEAFF
TRBV2,-,TRBJ2-1,TGTGCCAGCAGTGAGAGCTTGGATGAGCAGTTCTTC,CASSESLDEQFF
TRBV9,-,TRBJ2-3,TGTGCCAGCAGCGCCCCGCGTGAGGGGCCTAGCACAGATACGCAGTATTTT,CASSAPREGPSTDTQYF
TRBV2,TRBD2,TRBJ2-3,TGTGCCAGTAAAGGCCTAGCGGGAGAGGGTACGCAGTATTTT,CASKGLAGEGTQYF
TRBV9,TRBD2,TRBJ2-1,TGTGCCAGCAGCGTAGGGGCGGGAGGCCCCCACAATGAGCAGTTCTTC,CASSVGAGGPHNEQFF
TRBV11-3,-,TRBJ1-1,TGTGCCAGCAGCCATAGGGCCTTTAACACTGAAGCTTTCTTT,CASSHRAFNTEAFF
TRBV5-1,-,TRBJ1-1,TGCGCCAGCAGCTACCAGGGATTCGGCACTGAAGCTTTCTTT,CASSYQGFGTEAFF
TRBV27,-,TRBJ2-7,TGTGCCAGCAGTTTGGGAGGCTCCTACGAGCAGTACTTC,CASSLGGSYEQYF
TRBV7-2,-,TRBJ1-6,TGTGCCAGCAGCTTAGCATCAGCTAATTCACCCCTCCACTTT,CASSLASANSPLHF